The next 31 T cell receptor beta chains were all read from a single sample in a study of cytomegalovirus exposure and HLA in healthy donors. This PCR relied on a set of 60 Vbeta primers and 13 Jbeta primers. Profiled with immunoSEQ multiplex PCR; TCRdb holds only in-frame clones, not every one. The sample holds around 150,000 clones, approximately 79% seen once. Sequenced: PBMCs. Every receptor here comes from a man aged 40-55 years in good health and CMV-seropositive.

The gene calls are TRBV5-6 and TRBJ2-2; TRBD2 might be the D (7 bases). Per the germline V gene, CDR1 is SGHDT and CDR2 is YYEEEE. V was cut by 0 bases and J by 4 bases, with 10 bases left in between. The CDR3 contains 15 residues. Here the CDR3 DNA reads TGTGCCAGCAGCTTGGGGGGGGGCCTCACCGGGGAGCTGTTTTTT. Translating it yields CASSLGGGLTGELFF.

The chain carries TRBV19 and TRBJ1-2, with D tentatively TRBD1 (6 bases). Germline V CDR1 and CDR2: LNHDA, SQIVND (reference sequence). This CDR3 has 14 residues. The V end was cut by 10 bases, the J end by 4 bases, with 19 bases between. Here the CDR3 reads CATRGGQLFYGYTF. In DNA form, the CDR3 reads TGTGCCACCCGGGGGGGACAACTATTCTATGGCTACACCTTC.

V usage is TRBV29-1 and J usage is TRBJ1-2; the match to TRBD1 covers 11 bases. J was trimmed by 6 bases and V by 5 bases; bases with no gene match: 8. Germline V gene lookup returns CDR1 SQVTM and CDR2 ANQGSEA. The CDR3 is made up of 14 amino acids. The CDR3 coding sequence is TGCAGCGTTTCCAAGGACAGGGGGCTTAATGGCTACACCTTC. This translates into CSVSKDRGLNGYTF.

There are a few counts of this clone. The chain couples TRBV5-1 to TRBJ2-7; tentatively, D is TRBD1 (6 bases). Trimming took 6 bases from V and 3 from J, leaving 25 bases between them. From germline, CDR1 is SGHRS and CDR2 YFSETQ. This CDR3 comprises 17 residues. Here the CDR3 DNA reads TGCGCCAGCAAAATAGAGCGAGGCAGGGGAAGAAGCTACGAGCAGTACTTC. Its translation is CASKIERGRGRSYEQYF.

J is TRBJ2-3 and V is TRBV11-3, with 9 bases fitting TRBD2. V gave up 5 bases and J gave up 2 bases; unmatched junction bases: 8. This CDR3 is built from 16 residues. Per the germline V gene, CDR1 is SGHNT and CDR2 is YENEEA. CDR3 sequence: CASSPRTSESTDTQYF. The CDR3 DNA reads TGTGCCAGCAGCCCCCGGACTAGCGAGTCCACAGATACGCAGTATTTT.

This chain joins TRBV28 and TRBJ1-6; 7 positions match TRBD1. This CDR3 region has 15 residues. Germline loops: CDR1 MDHEN, CDR2 SYDVKM. Germline trimming cut 1 base from V and 7 bases from J; bases unmatched to any gene: 4. The CDR3 is CASSLSTGLNSPLHF. The DNA for the CDR3 is TGTGCCAGCAGTTTATCGACAGGGTTGAATTCACCCCTCCACTTT.

V gene TRBV9 combines with J gene TRBJ1-2, with D uncertain. This CDR3 is built from 13 residues. Germline V CDR1 and CDR2: SGDLS, YYNGEE. The V and J ends lost 4 bases and 3 bases respectively, with 10 bases between them. The CDR3 nucleotides read TGTGCCAGCAGCCCCACAGAAGACTATGGCTACACCTTC. This translates into CASSPTEDYGYTF.

This clone was seen a handful of times. The chain links TRBV10-3 to TRBJ2-5; 11 bases are shared with TRBD2. The CDR3 spans 15 residues. Trimming at V came to 3 bases and at J to 2 bases, leaving 2 bases not matched to a gene. CDR1 and CDR2 (germline): ENHRY, SYGVKD. CDR3 sequence (DNA): TGTGCCATCAGTGACGGGACTAGCGGACAAGAGACCCAGTACTTC. Protein product: CAISDGTSGQETQYF.

The chain couples TRBV6-5 to TRBJ1-6, with D unclear. CDR1 MNHEY and CDR2 SVGAGI come from the germline V gene. The CDR3 runs 14 residues. Trimming removed 2 bases at V and 7 bases at J, with 9 bases between. In DNA form, the CDR3 reads TGTGCCAGCAGTTACGACAACGTCAATTCACCCCTCCACTTT. It yields the protein CASSYDNVNSPLHF.

The rearrangement joins TRBV9 to TRBJ2-7; D gene ambiguous. Germline CDR1 SGDLS, CDR2 YYNGEE. V lost 3 bases to trimming and J lost 3 bases, with 10 bases between them. The CDR3 is 13 residues long. CDR3 protein: CASSAGLFYEQYF. The CDR3 region has the DNA TGTGCCAGCAGCGCCGGGTTATTCTACGAGCAGTACTTC.

The gene calls are TRBV4-2 and TRBJ1-5; D may be TRBD1 (5 bases). The CDR3 length is 12 residues. Trimming removed 4 bases from V and 8 bases from J, with 9 bases in between. CDR1 is LGHNA, CDR2 YNFKEQ, per germline. The CDR3 reads CASSRGGEPQHF. CDR3 bases: TGTGCCAGCAGCCGGGGGGGGGAGCCCCAGCATTTT.

The gene calls are TRBV19 and TRBJ2-1, with D possibly matching TRBD1 (5 bases). CDR3 length: 15 residues. Germline V gene sequence: CDR1 LNHDA, CDR2 SQIVND (reference sequence). V was trimmed by 9 bases and J by 0 bases, leaving 15 bases between them. The CDR3 DNA sequence: TGTGCCAGCCACGCGGACACTCCCTCCTACAATGAGCAGTTCTTC. This encodes CASHADTPSYNEQFF. Full variable domain (missing parts from reference TRBV19 and TRBJ2-1): DGGITQSPKYLFRKEGQNVTLSCEQNLNHDAMYWYRQDPGQGLRLIYYSQIVNDFQKGDIAEGYSVSREKKESFPLTVTSAQKNPTAFYLCASHADTPSYNEQFFGPGTRLTVL.

V gene TRBV14 combines with J gene TRBJ2-1; 7 bases align to TRBD1. The CDR3 is 13 residues long. Germline V gene sequence: CDR1 SGHDN, CDR2 FVKESK. Trimming cost V 3 bases and J 5 bases; bases outside gene matches: 1. This CDR3 reads CASSQGQNNEQFF. The CDR3 DNA is TGTGCCAGCAGCCAGGGACAGAACAATGAGCAGTTCTTC.

The chain links TRBV7-6 to TRBJ2-5, with 13 bases lining up with TRBD2. The CDR3 loop spans 15 amino acids. Trimming removed 5 bases from V and 2 bases from J; junction bases left unmatched: 2. Per the germline V gene, CDR1 is SGHVS and CDR2 is FNYEAQ. The CDR3 spells CASSLLAGGQETQYF. In nucleotides, the CDR3 is TGTGCCAGCAGCCTACTAGCGGGGGGGCAAGAGACCCAGTACTTC.

The chain is built from TRBV20-1 and TRBJ1-1, with no clear D. This CDR3 is 11 amino acids long. Per the germline V gene, CDR1 is DFQATT and CDR2 is SNEGSKA (reference sequence). Here the CDR3 reads CTPRVNTEAFF. In DNA form, the CDR3 reads TGCACCCCGCGGGTGAACACTGAAGCTTTCTTT.

The gene calls are TRBV19 and TRBJ1-1, with D possibly matching TRBD1 (5 bases). Looked up from germline, CDR1 is LNHDA and CDR2 is SQIVND (reference sequence). The CDR3 consists of 13 residues. The V and J ends lost 8 bases and 1 base respectively, with 11 bases between them. The DNA for the CDR3 is TGTGCCAGTGGGGCAGGGTGGAACACTGAAGCTTTCTTT. Protein product: CASGAGWNTEAFF. The variable domain in full, with the rest retrieved from reference TRBV19 and TRBJ1-1, is DGGITQSPKYLFRKEGQNVTLSCEQNLNHDAMYWYRQDPGQGLRLIYYSQIVNDFQKGDIAEGYSVSREKKESFPLTVTSAQKNPTAFYLCASGAGWNTEAFFGQGTRLTVV.

V is TRBV29-1 and J is TRBJ2-4; possibly TRBD1 for D (7 bases). Between the trimmed V and J ends, which lost 7 bases and 3 bases, there was a span of 25 bases. Per the germline V gene, CDR1 is SQVTM and CDR2 is ANQGSEA. The CDR3 has 17 amino acids. Here the CDR3 reads CSAEPRDRTDYKNIQYF. CDR3 nucleotide sequence: TGCAGCGCCGAACCCCGGGACAGAACGGACTACAAAAACATTCAGTACTTC.

V is TRBV6-6 and J is TRBJ1-4, with 8 bases fitting TRBD1. Germline trimming cut 3 bases from V and 6 bases from J; bases unmatched to any gene: 3. Germline CDR1 MNHNY, CDR2 SVGAGI (reference sequence). The CDR3 contains 14 residues. CDR3 nucleotides: TGTGCCAGCAGTTATTCGGGACAGGATGAAAAACTGTTTTTT. Its protein product is CASSYSGQDEKLFF.

The chain recombines TRBV5-1 with TRBJ2-7; 10 nucleotides agree with TRBD1. Trimming cost V 7 bases and J 3 bases; bases outside gene matches: 4. This CDR3 comprises 13 residues. Germline V lookup: CDR1 SGHRS, CDR2 YFSETQ. For the CDR3, the DNA is TGCGCCAGCGGACAGGGGGGAGGCTACGAGCAGTACTTC. Protein sequence: CASGQGGGYEQYF.

There are a few counts of this clone. This chain joins TRBV7-3 and TRBJ1-1; D is ambiguous. Trimming removed 4 bases at V and 1 base at J, with 7 bases between. Germline assignment: CDR1 SGHTA and CDR2 FQGTGA. This CDR3 is built from 13 residues. The CDR3 region has the DNA TGTGCCAGCAGCTACGAGGAGAACACTGAAGCTTTCTTT. As protein: CASSYEENTEAFF.

The V and J genes are TRBV6-5 and TRBJ1-2, with 11 bases identical to TRBD1. The length of the CDR3 is 14 residues. V shed 6 bases and J 5 bases; nucleotides not matched to a gene: 5. Germline assignment: CDR1 MNHEY and CDR2 SVGAGI. This chain's CDR3 is CASSYGTGGYGYTF. In DNA, the CDR3 is TGTGCCAGCAGCTACGGGACAGGGGGTTATGGCTACACCTTC.

The J gene is TRBJ2-1, the V gene TRBV6-5; TRBD1 matches 8 bases. Germline V gives CDR1 MNHEY, CDR2 SVGAGI. The trim removed 2 bases at V and 9 bases at J, leaving 6 bases unmatched. CDR3 length: 14 residues. The CDR3 reads CASSYPGQGGEQFF. The DNA for the CDR3 is TGTGCCAGCAGTTACCCAGGACAGGGAGGTGAGCAGTTCTTC.

This clone was picked up a small number of times. The chain links TRBV7-2 to TRBJ1-3; a possible D gene is TRBD1 (6 bases). Germline-derived CDR1 and CDR2 are SGHTA and FQGNSA. The CDR3 sequence is 14 residues long. Trimming cost V 6 bases and J 0 bases, with 9 bases left between them. DNA of the CDR3: TGTGCCAGCAGACAGGGCCTCTCTGGAAACACCATATATTTT. It is translated as CASRQGLSGNTIYF.

The rearrangement uses TRBV25-1 and TRBJ2-1; D is undetermined. The CDR3 runs to 12 residues. V lost 7 bases and J lost 6, with 10 bases in between. Germline V gene sequence: CDR1 MGHDK, CDR2 SYGVNS. The CDR3 DNA sequence: TGTGCCAGCAAAGCCTCTAGCAATGAGCAGTTCTTC. Translating gives CASKASSNEQFF.

This clone is a singleton in its sample. The chain recombines TRBV11-3 with TRBJ2-1, with D tentatively TRBD1 (5 bases). The length of the CDR3 is 13 residues. Trimming took off 5 bases at V and 5 bases at J, with 10 bases between the two ends. Germline lookup yields CDR1 SGHNT and CDR2 YENEEA. The CDR3 sequence: CASSPTVHNEQFF. As DNA, the CDR3 is TGTGCCAGCAGCCCGACAGTTCACAATGAGCAGTTCTTC.

V usage is TRBV2 and J usage is TRBJ1-6, with D unclear. The CDR3 covers 17 residues. Germline CDR1 and CDR2: SNHLY and FYNNEI. With 5 bases removed from V and 0 bases from J, the gap between germline ends came to 14 bases. The chain's CDR3 is CASSRGTSSSYNSPLHF. For the CDR3, the DNA is TGTGCCAGCAGTCGGGGAACCTCTAGCTCCTATAATTCACCCCTCCACTTT.

The chain joins TRBV4-3 to TRBJ2-7; 7 bases map to TRBD1. The V gene's germline CDR1 is LGHNA and CDR2 YSLEER. After removal of 1 base from V and 2 bases from J, the junction contained 2 bases not matched to a gene. This CDR3 is 14 amino acids long. The CDR3, as DNA: TGCGCCAGCAGCCAAGGACAGGGTGCCTACGAGCAGTACTTC. Translated, it gives CASSQGQGAYEQYF.

On this clone: At one boundary the junction diverges from the germline segment, which might be a read error. The J gene is TRBJ2-3, the V gene TRBV5-1, with no clear D. The CDR3 is 11 residues long. Germline CDR1 SGHRS, CDR2 YFSETQ. CDR3 nucleotides: TGCGCCAGCAGCTTAGAGGATACGCGGTATTTT. The encoded protein is CASSLEDTRYF.

The chain is built from TRBV5-8 and TRBJ2-3, with unresolved D. V lost 0 bases and J 6 bases, leaving 14 bases between the germline ends. The CDR3 has 15 residues. Germline CDR1 and CDR2: SGHTS and YDEGEE. The chain's CDR3 is CASSLAMRTEDTQYF. CDR3 DNA sequence: TGTGCCAGCAGCTTGGCCATGCGCACCGAGGATACGCAGTATTTT.

This clone turned up a few times. V is TRBV13 and J is TRBJ1-1, with TRBD1 as a possible D gene (5 bases). Germline V CDR1 and CDR2: PRHDT, FYEKMQ (reference sequence). The V gene lost 5 bases and the J gene lost 6 bases, with 13 bases spanning the gap. The length of the CDR3 is 13 residues. CDR3 sequence: CASSPGTYAEAFF. The CDR3 DNA is TGTGCCAGCAGCCCCGGGACTTATGCTGAAGCTTTCTTT.

This chain links TRBV10-3 with TRBJ2-5; D is perhaps TRBD2 (6 bases). Trimming shortened V by 3 bases and J by 3 bases, and 20 bases separated the two germline ends. Germline V CDR1 and CDR2: ENHRY, SYGVKD. The CDR3 extends over 17 amino acids. The CDR3 region is CAISDPMGIAVKETQYF. The CDR3 region has the DNA TGTGCCATCAGTGACCCCATGGGGATAGCGGTGAAAGAGACCCAGTACTTC.